The 5 T cell receptor beta chains listed next were all sequenced from one sample in a study of graft-versus-host responses after intestinal transplantation. These receptors' antigens are unknown. The table came from immunoSEQ multiplex PCR; TCRdb's copy has only in-frame clones and leaves some out. The sample lists about 130,000 clones, around 90% occurring once. The specimen was unstimulated CD4+ T cells sorted from spleen or lymph node cells, collected before intestinal transplant. These receptors all come from a human donor who received an intestinal transplant.

This chain connects TRBV18 to TRBJ1-2; weak D call: TRBD1 (5 bases). Germline V CDR1 and CDR2: KGHSH, LQKENI. V lost 1 base, J lost 6 bases, and 9 bases lay in between. This CDR3 has 13 residues. CDR3 nucleotide sequence: TGTGCCAGCTCACCACAAGGGACGGATGGCTACACCTTC. As protein: CASSPQGTDGYTF.

V and J are TRBV15 and TRBJ2-5; D uncertain. Germline V gene lookup returns CDR1 LNHNV and CDR2 YYDKDF (reference sequence). V lost 1 base, J lost 2 bases, and 8 bases lay in between. The CDR3 runs 14 residues. The CDR3 reads CATSRADWQETQYF. The DNA of the CDR3 is TGTGCCACCAGCAGAGCAGACTGGCAAGAGACCCAGTACTTC.

The J gene is TRBJ2-2, the V gene TRBV13; 11 nucleotides line up with TRBD2. This CDR3 region has 16 residues. Germline CDR1 is PRHDT and CDR2 is FYEKMQ (reference sequence). With V trimmed by 6 bases and J by 5 bases, 8 bases remained unmatched. The CDR3 DNA reads as TGTGCCAGCAGAATAGCGGGGGGGGCTCGGACCGGGGAGCTGTTTTTT. It codes for CASRIAGGARTGELFF.

This chain links TRBV14 with TRBJ1-3; unclear D gene. Germline-derived CDR1 and CDR2 are SGHDN and FVKESK. The V and J ends lost 7 bases and 7 bases respectively, with 8 bases between them. CDR3 length: 11 amino acids. In DNA form, the CDR3 reads TGTGCCAGCACCCCCGGGAACACCATATATTTT. Amino acids: CASTPGNTIYF.

The rearrangement uses TRBV6-1 and TRBJ1-1; maybe TRBD1 (5 bases). Germline V gene lookup returns CDR1 MNHNS and CDR2 SASEGT. V was shortened by 4 bases and J by 3 bases, with 9 bases between the two germline ends. The CDR3 has 13 amino acids. The CDR3 DNA is TGTGCCAGCAGTGCCGACAGCCACACTGAAGCTTTCTTT. Protein sequence: CASSADSHTEAFF.